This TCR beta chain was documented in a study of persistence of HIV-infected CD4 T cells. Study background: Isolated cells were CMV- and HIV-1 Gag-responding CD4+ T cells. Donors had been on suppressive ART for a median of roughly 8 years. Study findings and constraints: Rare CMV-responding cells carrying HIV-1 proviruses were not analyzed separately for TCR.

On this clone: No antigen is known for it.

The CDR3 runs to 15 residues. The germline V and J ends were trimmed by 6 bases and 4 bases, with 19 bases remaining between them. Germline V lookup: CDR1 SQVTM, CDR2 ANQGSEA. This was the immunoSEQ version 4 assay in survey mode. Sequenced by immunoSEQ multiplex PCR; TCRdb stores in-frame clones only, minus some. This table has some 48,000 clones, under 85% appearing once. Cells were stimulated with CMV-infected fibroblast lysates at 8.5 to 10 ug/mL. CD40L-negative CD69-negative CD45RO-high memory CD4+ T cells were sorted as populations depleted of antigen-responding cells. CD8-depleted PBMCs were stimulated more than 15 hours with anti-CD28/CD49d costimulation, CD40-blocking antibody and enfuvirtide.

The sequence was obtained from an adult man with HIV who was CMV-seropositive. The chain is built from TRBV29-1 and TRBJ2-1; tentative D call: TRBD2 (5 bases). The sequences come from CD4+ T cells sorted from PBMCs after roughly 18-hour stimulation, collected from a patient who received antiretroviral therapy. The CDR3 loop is CSVPPPGNSYNEQFF. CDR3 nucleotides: TGCAGCGTCCCTCCCCCGGGAAACAGTTACAATGAGCAGTTCTTC.